Listed below are T cell receptor beta chains from one sample, sequenced in a study of blood T cell repertoires in COVID-19. Clones were read by immunoSEQ multiplex PCR, and TCRdb kept only the in-frame ones, dropping some. The sample has tens of thousands of clones; less than 85% are singletons. The source material was peripheral blood. The receptors were sampled from a man between 45 and 60 years old with acute or convalescent COVID-19. Each CDR3 is given with its conserved first and last residue. Fields, in order: CDR3 DNA, CDR3 protein, J gene, V gene, D gene, clone size. A D gene is named only where the DNA matches it firmly. Clone size is given for some rows only: seen once, a few or many times, or a class if the clone is expanded.

TGCGCCAGCAGCTTGGCCCCGGTTGGAAACACCATATATTTT,CASSLAPVGNTIYF,TRBJ1-3,TRBV5-1,NA,few
TGTGCCAGTAACCGACAGGGCGGCAATTCACCCCTCCACTTT,CASNRQGGNSPLHF,TRBJ1-6,TRBV19,TRBD1,NA
TGTGCCAGCAGCCGGAGTCAGGGACTAGCGCCCTACAATGAGCAGTTCTTC,CASSRSQGLAPYNEQFF,TRBJ2-1,TRBV7-9,TRBD2,once
TGCGCCAGCAGCCTGAAGCGGGGGACCTACAATGAGCAGTTCTTC,CASSLKRGTYNEQFF,TRBJ2-1,TRBV4-1,TRBD2,NA
TGTGCCAGCAGCCAATTTCTCGGGAGTATGAACACTGAAGCTTTCTTT,CASSQFLGSMNTEAFF,TRBJ1-1,TRBV16,NA,NA
TGTGCCTGGAGATCTAGCATATTGGAGGTGAGACCACCGGTTGAGAGGGCCCAGCATTTT,CAWRSSILEVRPPVERAQHF,TRBJ1-5,TRBV30,NA,medium-sized
TGTGCCAGCAGCCCCACAGCATCAACTAATGAAAAACTGTTTTTT,CASSPTASTNEKLFF,TRBJ1-4,TRBV5-6,NA,NA
TGTGCCAGCAGCGTATCGGGACTAGCGGGAGCGGGCCCCTGGGAGACCCAGTACTTC,CASSVSGLAGAGPWETQYF,TRBJ2-5,TRBV9,TRBD2,once
TGTGCCAGCAGCTTAGACGGGGTGAAGACCCAGTACTTC,CASSLDGVKTQYF,TRBJ2-5,TRBV7-7,NA,NA
TGTGCCAGCAGTTTAGGACAGGATTATTACAATGAGCAGTTCTTC,CASSLGQDYYNEQFF,TRBJ2-1,TRBV27,TRBD1,NA
TGTGCCAGCAGTTACGAGGGGGATGGCTACACCTTC,CASSYEGDGYTF,TRBJ1-2,TRBV6-5,NA,NA
TGTGCCAGCACCGTCTTGACGGGGGGCAGATCCAACGAGCAGTACTTC,CASTVLTGGRSNEQYF,TRBJ2-7,TRBV28,NA,medium-sized
TGTGCCAGCAGCCCAGGAATGGGAGGGGTGAATGAGCAGTTCTTC,CASSPGMGGVNEQFF,TRBJ2-1,TRBV7-8,TRBD2,medium-sized
TGTGCCAGCAGGAGAGGACTGTACTACGAGCAGTACTTC,CASRRGLYYEQYF,TRBJ2-7,TRBV27,NA,NA
TGTGCCAGTAGCCTCGTCACAGGGATTCCCCATCAGCCCCAGCATTTT,CASSLVTGIPHQPQHF,TRBJ1-5,TRBV19,NA,NA
TGTGCCAGCAGCTTAGGTGGGACGGGACAGGTAAATGAGCAGTTCTTC,CASSLGGTGQVNEQFF,TRBJ2-1,TRBV11-2,TRBD1,NA
TGTGCCAGCAGGACTAGCGGGTCCAGGCGGCGGGAGACCCAGTACTTC,CASRTSGSRRRETQYF,TRBJ2-5,TRBV2,TRBD2,NA
TGCGCCAGCAGTACCGGGACAGTAAACTATGGCTACACCTTC,CASSTGTVNYGYTF,TRBJ1-2,TRBV5-1,TRBD1,NA
TGTGCCAGCAGCTTGCGTTTAAGTCAGGGGTCGGGGGAGCAGTACTTC,CASSLRLSQGSGEQYF,TRBJ2-7,TRBV7-8,NA,NA
TGCAGCGTTGTAGCAAACACTGAAGCTTTCTTT,CSVVANTEAFF,TRBJ1-1,TRBV29-1,NA,NA
TGTGCCAGCAGCCAAGACCGACATTCGGAGACCCAGTACTTC,CASSQDRHSETQYF,TRBJ2-5,TRBV3-1/TRBV3-2,NA,NA
TGCAGCGCCTACTCTCTAGCGGGTGCAGATACGCAGTATTTT,CSAYSLAGADTQYF,TRBJ2-3,TRBV29-1,TRBD2,NA
TGTGCCAGCAGTTACTCTAGGGGCTCGCTCTATGGCTACACCTTC,CASSYSRGSLYGYTF,TRBJ1-2,TRBV6-5,NA,NA
TGTGCCAGCAGCTTAGTAGGCAGGGGCGATGAGCAGTTCTTC,CASSLVGRGDEQFF,TRBJ2-1,TRBV7-8,NA,NA
TGTGCCAGTAGTTCGGGGGGCGGCTACGAGCAGTACTTC,CASSSGGGYEQYF,TRBJ2-7,TRBV19,NA,NA
TGTGCCTGTCGGGAGGGGCAAGGAGGGGCCAACGTCCTGACTTTC,CACREGQGGANVLTF,TRBJ2-6,TRBV30,TRBD2,NA
TGTGTTACGCGGGGGGACAGGGCTAACACCGGGGAGCTGTTTTTT,CVTRGDRANTGELFF,TRBJ2-2,TRBV6-5,NA,NA
TGTGCCAGCTCACCAGGGGAGGGTGACTATGGCTACACCTTC,CASSPGEGDYGYTF,TRBJ1-2,TRBV18,NA,NA
TGTGCCAGCAGTAGTGCGGGACAGGGCTCCTATAATTCACCCCTCCACTTT,CASSSAGQGSYNSPLHF,TRBJ1-6,TRBV25-1,TRBD1,NA
TGTGCCACCAGCAGAGATATGCTAGCGTTTCATGAGCAGTTCTTC,CATSRDMLAFHEQFF,TRBJ2-1,TRBV15,NA,NA
TGTGCCAGCAGCTTAGAGGGACAGGGGAACACTGAAGCTTTCTTT,CASSLEGQGNTEAFF,TRBJ1-1,TRBV7-9,TRBD1,NA
TGCGCCAGCAGCTTGGAAGGGGTTGATCAGCCCCAGCATTTT,CASSLEGVDQPQHF,TRBJ1-5,TRBV5-1,NA,NA
TGTGCCAGCAGCCGGTGGACTAGCGGGGTGATCTACGAGCAGTACTTC,CASSRWTSGVIYEQYF,TRBJ2-7,TRBV9,TRBD2,NA
TGCGCCAGCAGTGTGAAGTTGGGGAGGGACACCGGGGAGCTGTTTTTT,CASSVKLGRDTGELFF,TRBJ2-2,TRBV5-1,TRBD2,once
TGTGCCAGCAGCTTGGAGCGGAGAGAGCAGTACTTC,CASSLERREQYF,TRBJ2-7,TRBV5-4,NA,NA
TGTGCCAGCTCACCACTGGAGGGGGCAGGGGAAAAACTGTTTTTT,CASSPLEGAGEKLFF,TRBJ1-4,TRBV18,TRBD1,NA
TGTGCCAGCAGCGAACCGGGACAGATGAACACTGAAGCTTTCTTT,CASSEPGQMNTEAFF,TRBJ1-1,TRBV7-9,TRBD1,NA
TGTGCCAGCAGTTTTGCAGCCTACAATGAGCAGTTCTTC,CASSFAAYNEQFF,TRBJ2-1,TRBV28,NA,NA
TGTGCCAGCAGTTTGCCGCGTTCATCTGTGAACACTGAAGCTTTCTTT,CASSLPRSSVNTEAFF,TRBJ1-1,TRBV28,NA,few
TGTGCCAGCAGCGTACATAATGGGGTCTCCCGGGGGAGAAATGAGCAGTTCTTC,CASSVHNGVSRGRNEQFF,TRBJ2-1,TRBV9,NA,NA
TGCACCAGCAGCCGCGGGCCTGACAACACCGGGGAGCTGTTTTTT,CTSSRGPDNTGELFF,TRBJ2-2,TRBV1,NA,NA
TGTGCCAGCAGCGTAGTGGGGGCAACTGAAGCTTTCTTT,CASSVVGATEAFF,TRBJ1-1,TRBV9,NA,NA
TGTGCTAGCAGCTTAGATCTAACAGCTGAAGCTTTCTTT,CASSLDLTAEAFF,TRBJ1-1,TRBV7-7,NA,NA
TGTGCCAGCAGTGACTCCCTGGGGGCTACTCTGTTCTATGGCTACACCTTC,CASSDSLGATLFYGYTF,TRBJ1-2,TRBV6-4,NA,NA
TGTGCCAGCGCCCCCGAGCGGGGGAGCTCCTACGAGCAGTACTTC,CASAPERGSSYEQYF,TRBJ2-7,TRBV7-8,TRBD2,NA
TGTGCCAGCAGGGGGGCGGGTAACTATGGCTACACCTTC,CASRGAGNYGYTF,TRBJ1-2,TRBV28,NA,NA
TGTGCCAGCAGAGGGGGTGGCAATCAGCCCCAGCATTTT,CASRGGGNQPQHF,TRBJ1-5,TRBV2,NA,once
TGCGCCAGCAGTGGGACAGGGGAGACAGATACGCAGTATTTT,CASSGTGETDTQYF,TRBJ2-3,TRBV10-1,TRBD1,once
TGTGCCAGCAGTCTAGCGGGGGTAACCTACAATGAGCAGTTCTTC,CASSLAGVTYNEQFF,TRBJ2-1,TRBV7-8,TRBD2,NA